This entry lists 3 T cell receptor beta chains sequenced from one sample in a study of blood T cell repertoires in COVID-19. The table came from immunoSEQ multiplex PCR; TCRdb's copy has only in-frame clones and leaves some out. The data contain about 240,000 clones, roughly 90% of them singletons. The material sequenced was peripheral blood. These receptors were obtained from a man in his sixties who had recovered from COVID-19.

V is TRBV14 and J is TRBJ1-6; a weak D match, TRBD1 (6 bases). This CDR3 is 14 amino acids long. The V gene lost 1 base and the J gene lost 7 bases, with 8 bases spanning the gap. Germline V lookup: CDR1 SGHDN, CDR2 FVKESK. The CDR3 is CASSQGTANSPLHF. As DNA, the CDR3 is TGTGCCAGCAGCCAAGGGACAGCAAATTCACCCCTCCACTTT.

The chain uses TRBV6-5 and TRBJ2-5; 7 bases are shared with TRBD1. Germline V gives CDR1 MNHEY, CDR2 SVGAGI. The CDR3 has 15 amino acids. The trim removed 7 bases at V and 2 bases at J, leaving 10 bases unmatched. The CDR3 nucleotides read TGTGCCAGCAAATCCTCACCAGGGGGACAAGAGACCCAGTACTTC. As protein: CASKSSPGGQETQYF.

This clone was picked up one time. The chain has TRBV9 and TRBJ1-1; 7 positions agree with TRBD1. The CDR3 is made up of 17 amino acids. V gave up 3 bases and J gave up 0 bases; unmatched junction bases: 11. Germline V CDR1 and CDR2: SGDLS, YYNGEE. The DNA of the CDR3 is TGTGCCAGCAGCGCCAGAGACAGGGTAAGGGTGAACACTGAAGCTTTCTTT. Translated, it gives CASSARDRVRVNTEAFF. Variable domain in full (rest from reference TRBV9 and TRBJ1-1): DSGVTQTPKHLITATGQRVTLRCSPRSGDLSVYWYQQSLDQGLQFLIQYYNGEERAKGNILERFSAQQFPDLHSELNLSSLELGDSALYFCASSARDRVRVNTEAFFGQGTRLTVV.